This T cell receptor beta chain was captured by sequencing in a study of shared clonotypes between healthy human individuals. Study in general: Every donor yielded three CD4 naive, three CD4 memory, two CD8 naive and one CD8 memory plate. Study outcomes and limitations: Some clonotypes were shared by all four sorted-subset donors, while others were not shared. The non-shared ones had lower generation probabilities than the shared ones.

The assay was carried out at the deep level. Clones were sequenced by immunoSEQ multiplex PCR, and TCRdb holds only the in-frame ones, with some missing. The table shows about 2.3 million clones, with over 85% occurring only once. Free of recent acute infections or vaccinations, the donors were healthy HIV-negative adults. This clone was seen just once. What it recognizes is unknown. The germline V gene has CDR1 ENHRY and CDR2 SYGVKD. V lost 8 bases, J lost 4 bases, and 7 bases stayed unmatched. The CDR3 runs to 14 residues. Sequencing was performed on naive CD4+ T cells from PBMCs. Subset here: CD45RA+ positively selected. This rearrangement joins TRBV10-3 to TRBJ2-3; 9 nucleotides line up with TRBD2. The sequence derives from a man in his late teens or twenties in good health. Some clones in this sample may be carry-over from other donors' samples. For the CDR3, the DNA is TGTGCCATCTGTCCGGGACTAGCAGCAGATACGCAGTATTTT. Translation: CAICPGLAADTQYF.